This T cell receptor beta chain was captured by sequencing in a study of shared clonotypes between healthy human individuals. Across the whole study: CD4 naive and memory got three plates each, CD8 naive two, CD8 memory one.

The germline gives CDR1 KGHSH, CDR2 LQKENI. With 3 bases clipped from V and 8 bases from J, the junction kept 9 bases outside the gene matches. The CDR3 length is 14 residues. TCRdb keeps only in-frame clones here, not all; method: immunoSEQ multiplex PCR. This sample has some 2.1 million clones, with roughly 96% found just once. The source of this sequence is a man between 18 and 35 years old in good health. Sequencing was performed on naive CD4+ T cells sorted from blood. The subset here: CD45RA+ positively selected. The chain combines TRBV18 with TRBJ1-2; TRBD1 matches at 7 bases. Here the CDR3 reads CASSPPTQGVGYTF. The CDR3 nucleotides are TGTGCCAGCTCACCGCCTACCCAGGGGGTGGGCTACACCTTC.